This TCR beta chain was found in a study of blood T cell repertoires in COVID-19. Overall study context: Acute and convalescent COVID-19 specimens originated in the United States, Italy and Spain.

This CDR3 has 12 amino acids. CDR1 SQVTM and CDR2 ANQGSEA come from the germline V gene. V was clipped by 7 bases and J by 12 bases, with 21 bases between them. The assay was immunoSEQ multiplex PCR, and TCRdb's table has in-frame clones only and misses some. Counted here are about 130,000 clones, 60% to 80% occurring once; the ten biggest clones make up more than 5%. Input material: peripheral blood. The chain joins TRBV29-1 to TRBJ1-1, with D possibly TRBD1 on 5 matching bases. The receptor's source is a man in his sixties with acute or convalescent COVID-19. The CDR3 coding sequence is TGCAGCGCTCCAGGAGGGGATCTTAAATCTTTCTTT. Its translation: CSAPGGDLKSFF.